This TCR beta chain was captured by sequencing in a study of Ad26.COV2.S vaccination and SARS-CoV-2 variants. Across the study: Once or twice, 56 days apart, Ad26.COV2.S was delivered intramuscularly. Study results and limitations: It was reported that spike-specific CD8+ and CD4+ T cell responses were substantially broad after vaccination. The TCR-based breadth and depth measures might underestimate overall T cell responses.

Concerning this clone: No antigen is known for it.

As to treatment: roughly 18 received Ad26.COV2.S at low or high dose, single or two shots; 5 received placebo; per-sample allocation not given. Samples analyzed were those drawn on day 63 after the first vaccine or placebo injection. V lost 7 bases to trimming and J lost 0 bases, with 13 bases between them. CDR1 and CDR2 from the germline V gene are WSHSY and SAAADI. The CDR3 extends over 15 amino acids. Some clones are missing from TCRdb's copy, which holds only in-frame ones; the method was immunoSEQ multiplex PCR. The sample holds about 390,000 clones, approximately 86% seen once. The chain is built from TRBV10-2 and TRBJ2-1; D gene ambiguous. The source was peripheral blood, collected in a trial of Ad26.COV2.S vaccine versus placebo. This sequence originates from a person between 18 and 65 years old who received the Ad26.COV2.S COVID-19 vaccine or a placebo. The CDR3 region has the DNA TGCGCCAGCACCCCGGACCAGAGCTCCTACAATGAGCAGTTCTTC. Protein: CASTPDQSSYNEQFF.